This entry concerns a single TCR beta chain. TCRdb itself ran the RT-PCR reads through MiXCR, one entry per CDR3 protein. This sample has some 87,000 distinct CDR3 sequences, with around 48% found just once. This sample is part of a study of patients and donors after allogeneic stem cell transplantation. Trimming cost V 6 bases and J 0 bases, with 15 bases left between them. Germline V gene data show CDR1 as SQVTM and CDR2 as ANQGSEA. This CDR3 contains 15 residues. The receptor was isolated from a human donor who was either an allogeneic HSCT recipient or a stem cell or donor lymphocyte infusion donor (not recorded which). It is not recorded whose cells these are; they may come from a transplant donor. Sequencing was done on a sample of blood, either unsorted or a sorted T cell fraction (not recorded which). The chain joins TRBV29-1 to TRBJ1-3, with a weak D call TRBD1 (6 bases). CDR3 sequence: CSVRFTGSSGNTIYF. For the CDR3, the DNA is TGCAGCGTACGCTTTACAGGGAGCTCTGGAAACACCATATATTTT.